One sample yielded the 20 T cell receptor beta chains listed below, sequenced in a study of identical twins (dated by TCRdb to the mid-2010s). Receptors were amplified or captured by 5' RACE. Sequencer: Illumina HiSeq 2000. The public reads were reanalyzed by TCRdb: fastp trimming at Q25, MiXCR alignment, in-frame beta chains only. Every distinct CDR3 protein forms one entry, paired with its most common genes and DNA. The sample profile shows about 690,000 distinct CDR3 sequences; 5.5% to 6.5% of them were found once. The ten largest clones take up 1.5% to 2% of the sample. The sample consisted of naive T cells sorted from blood. The cell subset or site label, as the study defines it: cells isolated with a human naive T-cell isolation kit. The receptors here all came from a man between 18 and 35 years old in good health.

The chain has TRBV6-1 and TRBJ1-1; the D is unclear. Trimming removed 2 bases from V and 0 bases from J, with 10 bases in between. Germline V gives CDR1 MNHNS, CDR2 SASEGT. CDR3 length: 15 residues. The CDR3: CASSEFRSVNTEAFF. Here the CDR3 DNA reads TGTGCCAGCAGTGAATTTCGGTCGGTGAACACTGAAGCTTTCTTT.

This clonotype came up many times. This chain connects TRBV29-1 to TRBJ1-1; D is undetermined. The CDR3 spans 14 residues. The V and J ends lost 2 bases and 0 bases respectively, with 10 bases between them. CDR1 SQVTM and CDR2 ANQGSEA come from the germline V gene. CDR3 sequence: CSVERGSLNTEAFF. In DNA, the CDR3 is TGCAGCGTTGAACGGGGAAGCCTGAACACTGAAGCTTTCTTT. The complete variable domain, with remaining parts taken from reference TRBV29-1 and TRBJ1-1, reads SAVISQKPSRDICQRGTSLTIQCQVDSQVTMMFWYRQQPGQSLTLIATANQGSEATYESGFVIDKFPISRPNLTFSTLTVSNMSPEDSSIYLCSVERGSLNTEAFFGQGTRLTVV.

The genes are TRBV15 and TRBJ2-2; D ambiguous. V was clipped by 8 bases and J by 4 bases, with 5 bases between them. The CDR3 has 11 amino acids. From germline, CDR1 is LNHNV and CDR2 YYDKDF (reference sequence). The CDR3 coding sequence is TGTGCCACCTCGGCCACCGGGGAGCTGTTTTTT. This sequence encodes CATSATGELFF.

This chain links TRBV7-6 with TRBJ2-2; D remains ambiguous. There are 13 residues in the CDR3. The V and J ends lost 5 bases and 4 bases respectively, with 8 bases between them. CDR1 SGHVS and CDR2 FNYEAQ come from the germline V gene. The CDR3 loop is CASSRVITGELFF. CDR3 in DNA: TGTGCCAGCAGCCGGGTGATCACCGGGGAGCTGTTTTTT.

The genes are TRBV5-1 and TRBJ2-7, with D perhaps assigned TRBD1 or TRBD2 (5 bases each). This CDR3 has 15 amino acids. Germline lookup yields CDR1 SGHRS and CDR2 YFSETQ. Trimming shortened V by 4 bases and J by 3 bases, and 17 bases separated the two germline ends. The CDR3 protein is CASSLGTGVYYEQYV. CDR3 sequence (DNA): TGCGCCAGCAGCCTCGGGACGGGCGTCTACTACGAGCAGTACGTC.

Many counts were recorded for this clonotype. This chain connects TRBV12-3 or TRBV12-4 to TRBJ2-3, with unresolved D. V gave up 11 bases and J gave up 4 bases, with 10 bases separating them. There are 11 residues in the CDR3. The CDR3 protein is CAVARADTQYF. CDR3 nucleotide sequence: TGTGCCGTCGCTAGGGCAGATACGCAGTATTTT.

This clonotype was counted many times. The J gene is TRBJ1-2, the V gene TRBV7-2; 10 bases match TRBD1. The germline gives CDR1 SGHTA, CDR2 FQGNSA. The CDR3 has 13 residues. Trimming took 5 bases from V and 6 from J; bases not matched to a gene: 3. The CDR3: CASSRGTGDGYTF. The CDR3 nucleotides read TGTGCCAGCAGCCGCGGGACAGGGGATGGCTACACCTTC.

The sample holds a few counts of this clonotype. The rearrangement joins TRBV9 to TRBJ1-4, with a possible D match to TRBD1 (5 bases). The V end lost 4 bases, the J end lost 7 bases, and 14 bases lay between the germline ends. Germline lookup yields CDR1 SGDLS and CDR2 YYNGEE. This CDR3 region has 14 residues. DNA for the CDR3: TGTGCCAGCAGCCCCAATGCGGGGGGTGAAAAACTGTTTTTT. Protein product: CASSPNAGGEKLFF.

Many counts were recorded for this clonotype. This rearrangement joins TRBV10-3 to TRBJ2-3; TRBD2 might be the D (6 bases). Germline CDR1 ENHRY, CDR2 SYGVKD. Trimming took 4 bases from V and 11 from J, leaving 13 bases between them. The CDR3 totals 12 residues. The CDR3 bases are TGTGCCATCAGTGGGACGGATAGCGGGCAGTATTTT. Amino acids: CAISGTDSGQYF.

This clonotype came up many times. The CDR3 sequence is CSVARHEQFF. CDR3 nucleotide sequence: TGCAGCGTTGCCAGGCATGAGCAGTTCTTC. This chain connects TRBV29-1 to TRBJ2-1; D is unresolved. Trimming took off 4 bases at V and 8 bases at J, with 6 bases between the two ends. The length of the CDR3 is 10 residues. Germline-derived CDR1 and CDR2 are SQVTM and ANQGSEA.

This clonotype appeared many times. V gene TRBV15 combines with J gene TRBJ1-5; a weak D match, TRBD1 (6 bases). Germline CDR1 is LNHNV and CDR2 is YYDKDF (reference sequence). V dropped 1 base and J dropped 1 base, with 11 bases sitting between them. The CDR3 spans 16 residues. This chain's CDR3 is CATSRANRDSNQPQHF. For the CDR3, the DNA is TGTGCCACCAGCAGAGCGAACAGGGACAGCAATCAGCCCCAGCATTTT.

This clonotype was recorded at least ten times. V and J are TRBV29-1 and TRBJ2-2; D perhaps matches TRBD1 (6 bases). The CDR3 is 14 amino acids. V lost 0 bases, J lost 6 bases, and 11 bases lay in between. Germline lookup yields CDR1 SQVTM and CDR2 ANQGSEA. The CDR3 loop is CSVEEGARAGELFF. The CDR3 nucleotides read TGCAGCGTTGAAGAGGGGGCACGCGCCGGGGAGCTGTTTTTT.

The rearrangement joins TRBV10-3 to TRBJ1-1; the match to TRBD1 covers 9 bases. Germline CDR1 reads ENHRY; CDR2 reads SYGVKD. The CDR3 has 13 amino acids. J was trimmed by 4 bases and V by 10 bases; bases with no gene match: 7. CDR3 loop: CATAATGGTEAFF. The DNA of the CDR3 is TGTGCCACGGCAGCGACAGGGGGCACTGAAGCTTTCTTT.

This clonotype was counted only a few times. The V gene is TRBV7-9, the J gene TRBJ2-3; unclear D gene. Per the germline V gene, CDR1 is SEHNR and CDR2 is FQNEAQ (reference sequence). V was pared by 5 bases and J by 6 bases, with 12 bases between. CDR3 size: 13 residues. CDR3 sequence reads: CASSPSRLDTQYF. CDR3 in DNA: TGTGCCAGCAGCCCCAGCCGTCTGGATACGCAGTATTTT.

At least ten counts were recorded for this clonotype. The V gene is TRBV20-1, the J gene TRBJ2-4; D possibly matches TRBD1 or TRBD2 (5 bases each). CDR1 and CDR2 from the germline V gene are DFQATT and SNEGSKA (reference sequence). V gave up 3 bases and J gave up 4 bases, with 16 bases separating them. The CDR3 extends over 15 amino acids. CDR3 sequence reads: CSASWDRDRKNIQYF. The CDR3, as DNA: TGCAGTGCTAGCTGGGACCGGGACCGAAAAAACATTCAGTACTTC.

Only a few counts were recorded for this clonotype. This chain connects TRBV20-1 to TRBJ2-1; perhaps TRBD2 as D (5 bases). V was cut by 6 bases and J by 4 bases, with 13 bases left in between. Germline V gene sequence: CDR1 DFQATT, CDR2 SNEGSKA (reference sequence). This CDR3 region has 13 residues. The CDR3 bases are TGCAGTGCCCGGGGTGGACTTTACAATGAGCAGTTCTTC. Its translation is CSARGGLYNEQFF.

This clonotype was seen many times. The chain uses TRBV4-2 and TRBJ2-1; possible D gene TRBD2, 6 bases. Germline V gene sequence: CDR1 LGHNA, CDR2 YNFKEQ. Trimming cost V 4 bases and J 4 bases, with 14 bases left between them. The CDR3 contains 15 residues. The CDR3 here is CASSLSTGTYNEQFF. CDR3 sequence (DNA): TGTGCCAGCAGCCTCTCGACGGGGACTTACAATGAGCAGTTCTTC.

This clonotype was detected a few times. The rearrangement joins TRBV7-8 to TRBJ1-2, with a weak D call TRBD1 (6 bases). Germline V lookup: CDR1 SGHVS, CDR2 FQNEAQ. V lost 1 base and J 4 bases, leaving 13 bases between the germline ends. The CDR3 runs 15 residues. The CDR3 is CASSLEGQISYGYTF. In DNA form, the CDR3 reads TGTGCCAGCAGCTTAGAAGGACAGATTAGCTATGGCTACACCTTC.

This clonotype was counted at least ten times. This chain joins TRBV24-1 and TRBJ2-1; tentatively, D is TRBD1 or TRBD2 (6 bases each). Germline CDR1 is KGHDR and CDR2 is SFDVKD. The V end lost 4 bases, the J end lost 6 bases, and 12 bases lay between the germline ends. The CDR3 loop spans 14 amino acids. CDR3: CATSELQGGNEQFF. CDR3 coding DNA: TGTGCCACCAGTGAGCTACAGGGAGGCAATGAGCAGTTCTTC.

The genes are TRBV20-1 and TRBJ2-1; the D is unclear. V shed 0 bases and J shed 0 bases, with 12 bases lying between them. Germline CDR1 reads DFQATT; CDR2 reads SNEGSKA (reference sequence). There are 16 residues in the CDR3. This CDR3 reads CSARDRWMSSYNEQFF. CDR3 DNA sequence: TGCAGTGCTAGAGATCGGTGGATGAGCTCCTACAATGAGCAGTTCTTC.